This T cell receptor (beta chain) was found in a study of tissue T cells after allogeneic stem cell transplantation. Notes on the study in general: Only a limited share of tissue TCRs appeared in blood or spleen. Few T cell clones were shared across patients, but motif clusters showed tissue-specific shared signatures.

Generated by immunoSEQ multiplex PCR, the TCRdb table keeps only in-frame clones and is missing some. The data contain 5,500 to 8,500 clones, 45% to 50% of them singletons. Germline lookup yields CDR1 LGHNA and CDR2 YSYQKL. With 0 bases removed from V and 7 bases from J, the gap between germline ends came to 13 bases. CDR3 size: 15 residues. This clone ranks as medium-sized. Its antigen is as yet unknown. The gene names given are mouse names. The read terminates 1 residue ahead of where the CDR3 ends, so the germline J gene completes it. Time point: mouse harvest day 7 after allogeneic transplant. Tail vein injection delivered 10^7 T-cell-depleted bone marrow cells and 10^6 splenic CD5+ T cells. B6 (H2b) cells into BALB/c (H2d) mice; tissues taken at day 7 or 14.

V gene TRBV2 combines with J gene TRBJ2-1; D is undetermined. What was sequenced was gut tissue. The source of this sequence is a female BALB/c mouse given C57BL/6 T cells with graft-versus-host disease after an allogeneic hematopoietic cell transplant. The DNA read from the CDR3 is TGTGCCAGCAGCCAAGATTATGGGAGAAGGGCTGAGCAGTTC. It yields the protein CASSQDYGRRAEQF. The whole CDR3 protein reads CASSQDYGRRAEQFF.